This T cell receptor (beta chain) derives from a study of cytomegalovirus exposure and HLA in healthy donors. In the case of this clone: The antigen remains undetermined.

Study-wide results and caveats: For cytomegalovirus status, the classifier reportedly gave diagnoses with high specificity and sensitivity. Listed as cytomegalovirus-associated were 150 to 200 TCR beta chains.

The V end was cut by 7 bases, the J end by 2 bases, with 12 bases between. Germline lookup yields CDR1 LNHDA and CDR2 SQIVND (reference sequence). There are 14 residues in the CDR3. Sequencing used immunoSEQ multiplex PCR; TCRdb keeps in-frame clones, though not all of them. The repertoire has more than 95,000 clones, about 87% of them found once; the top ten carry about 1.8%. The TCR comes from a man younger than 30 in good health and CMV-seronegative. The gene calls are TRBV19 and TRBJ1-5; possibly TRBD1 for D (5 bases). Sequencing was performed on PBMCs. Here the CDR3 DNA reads TGTGCCAGTAAGAAGGCACAGGGCAATCAGCCCCAGCATTTT. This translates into CASKKAQGNQPQHF.